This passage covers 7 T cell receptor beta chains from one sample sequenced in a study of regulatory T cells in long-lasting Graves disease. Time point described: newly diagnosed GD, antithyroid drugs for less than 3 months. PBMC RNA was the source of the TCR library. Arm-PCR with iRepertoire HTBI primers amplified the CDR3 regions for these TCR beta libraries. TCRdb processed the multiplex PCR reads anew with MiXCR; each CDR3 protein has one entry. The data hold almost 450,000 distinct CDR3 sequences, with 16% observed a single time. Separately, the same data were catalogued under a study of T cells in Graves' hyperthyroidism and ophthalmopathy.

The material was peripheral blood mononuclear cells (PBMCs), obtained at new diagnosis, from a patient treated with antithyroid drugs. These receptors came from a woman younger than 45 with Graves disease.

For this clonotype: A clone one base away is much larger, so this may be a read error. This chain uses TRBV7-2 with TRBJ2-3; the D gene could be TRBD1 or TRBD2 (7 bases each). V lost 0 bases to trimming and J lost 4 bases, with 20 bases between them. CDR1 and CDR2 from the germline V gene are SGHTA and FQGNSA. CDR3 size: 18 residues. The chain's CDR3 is CASSLAPRGGAGSDTQYF. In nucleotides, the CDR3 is TGTGCCAGCAGCTTAGCCCCCAGGGGGGGGGCTGGATCAGATACGCAGTATTTT.

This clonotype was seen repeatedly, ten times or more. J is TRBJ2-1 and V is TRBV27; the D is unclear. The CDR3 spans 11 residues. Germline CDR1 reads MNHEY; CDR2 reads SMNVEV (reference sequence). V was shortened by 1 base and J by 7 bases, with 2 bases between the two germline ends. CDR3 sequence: CASSLLNEQFF. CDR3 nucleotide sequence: TGTGCCAGCAGTTTATTGAATGAGCAGTTCTTC.

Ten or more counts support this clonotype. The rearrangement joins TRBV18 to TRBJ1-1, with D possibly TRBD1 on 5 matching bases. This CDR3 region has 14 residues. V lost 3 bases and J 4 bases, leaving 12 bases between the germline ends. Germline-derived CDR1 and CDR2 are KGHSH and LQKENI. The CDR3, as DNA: TGTGCCAGCTCACCCCCGGGGGGTGGCACTGAAGCTTTCTTT. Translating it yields CASSPPGGGTEAFF.

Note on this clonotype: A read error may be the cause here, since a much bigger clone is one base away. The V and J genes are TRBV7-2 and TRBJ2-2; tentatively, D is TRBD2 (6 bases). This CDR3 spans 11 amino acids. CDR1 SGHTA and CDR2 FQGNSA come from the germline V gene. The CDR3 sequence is CASSLRRERFF. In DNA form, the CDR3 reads TGTGCCAGCAGCTTAAGACGGGAGCGGTTTTTT.

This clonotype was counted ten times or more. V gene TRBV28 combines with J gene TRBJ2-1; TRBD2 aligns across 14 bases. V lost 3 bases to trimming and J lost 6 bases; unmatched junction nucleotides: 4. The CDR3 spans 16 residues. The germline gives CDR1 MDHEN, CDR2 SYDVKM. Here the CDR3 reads CASSLGLAGVGNEQFF. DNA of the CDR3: TGTGCCAGCAGTTTGGGACTAGCGGGAGTCGGCAATGAGCAGTTCTTC.

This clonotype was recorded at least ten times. CDR3 nucleotide sequence: TGTGCCACCAGAGGGGGGACACAGAACACTGAAGCTTTCTTT. Amino acids: CATRGGTQNTEAFF. The chain employs TRBV24-1 and TRBJ1-1; D may be TRBD1 (6 bases). V was pared by 7 bases and J by 1 base, with 12 bases between. This CDR3 has 14 amino acids. The germline V gene encodes CDR1 KGHDR and CDR2 SFDVKD.

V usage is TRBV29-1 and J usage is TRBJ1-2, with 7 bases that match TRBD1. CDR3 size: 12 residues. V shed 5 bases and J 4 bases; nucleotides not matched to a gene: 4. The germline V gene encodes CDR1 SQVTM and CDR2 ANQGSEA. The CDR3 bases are TGCAGCGTTAGGGGACAGAGCTATGGCTACACCTTC. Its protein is CSVRGQSYGYTF.